Presented here are 20 T cell receptor beta chains from one specimen sequenced in a study of shared clonotypes between healthy human individuals. Profiling relied on immunoSEQ multiplex PCR, and the TCRdb table lists in-frame clones only, not all of them. The sample lists approximately 500,000 clones; almost 80% were seen once. The sequenced sample consisted of PBMCs. These receptors came from a woman in her forties in good health. Some clones in this sample may be carry-over from other donors' samples.

The rearrangement links TRBV2 to TRBJ1-4; D gene uncertain. Germline CDR1 is SNHLY and CDR2 is FYNNEI. Trimming shortened V by 4 bases and J by 7 bases, and 7 bases separated the two germline ends. This CDR3 is 12 amino acids long. CDR3 sequence (DNA): TGTGCCAGCAGTGCCAGTCCTGAAAAACTGTTTTTT. Its translation is CASSASPEKLFF.

J is TRBJ2-1 and V is TRBV9; perhaps TRBD2 as D (6 bases). The V end lost 6 bases, the J end lost 1 base, and 14 bases lay between the germline ends. The CDR3 consists of 15 residues. CDR1 and CDR2 from the germline V gene are SGDLS and YYNGEE. The CDR3 bases are TGTGCCAGCACCCCGAGCGGGCCTTCCTACAATGAGCAGTTCTTC. The encoded protein is CASTPSGPSYNEQFF.

This clone was counted at least ten times. The V gene is TRBV6-4, the J gene TRBJ2-3, with a weak D call TRBD1 (5 bases). Germline V lookup: CDR1 MRHNA, CDR2 SNTAGT. This CDR3 comprises 15 residues. Trimming took off 2 bases at V and 1 base at J, with 10 bases between the two ends. CDR3 region: CASSDGIGGTDTQYF. CDR3 DNA sequence: TGTGCCAGCAGTGACGGAATAGGGGGCACAGATACGCAGTATTTT.

This CDR3 reads CASSRLAEGTDTQYF. CDR3 DNA: TGTGCCAGCTCCAGACTAGCGGAGGGCACAGATACGCAGTATTTT. This chain joins TRBV6-4 and TRBJ2-3; TRBD2 agrees at 9 bases. CDR1 MRHNA and CDR2 SNTAGT come from the germline V gene. V dropped 8 bases and J dropped 1; count of bases not matched to a gene: 7. The CDR3 has 15 residues.

V gene TRBV30 combines with J gene TRBJ2-7; D remains ambiguous. The CDR3 covers 14 residues. V lost 2 bases to trimming and J lost 2 bases, with 13 bases between them. Germline loops: CDR1 GTSNPN, CDR2 SVGIG (reference sequence). This CDR3 is CAWSLGSGAYEQYF. CDR3 DNA: TGTGCCTGGAGTCTGGGCAGTGGGGCCTACGAGCAGTACTTC.

Written as DNA, the CDR3 is TGTGCCAGCAGCTTCAGCGGGATCGGTGAAGAGCAGTACTTC. This gives the protein CASSFSGIGEEQYF. The chain couples TRBV11-2 to TRBJ2-7; 7 bases map to TRBD2. This CDR3 is 14 amino acids long. Germline CDR1 reads SGHAT; CDR2 reads FQNNGV. The ends lost 3 bases at V and 7 bases at J; junction bases unmatched: 9.

This clone was picked up a small number of times. This rearrangement joins TRBV29-1 to TRBJ2-2; D may correspond to TRBD1 or TRBD2 (5 bases each). Trimming shortened V by 5 bases and J by 5 bases, and 9 bases separated the two germline ends. This CDR3 has 12 amino acids. Per germline, CDR1 SQVTM and CDR2 ANQGSEA. The DNA for the CDR3 is TGCAGCGTTCTTTGGGGGACCGGGGAGCTGTTTTTT. Amino acid sequence: CSVLWGTGELFF.

This clone was seen more than once but under ten times. This sequence joins TRBV5-1 and TRBJ2-1; 10 bases match TRBD2. This CDR3 is 14 amino acids long. CDR1 and CDR2 from the germline V gene are SGHRS and YFSETQ. The V segment lost 7 bases and the J segment 4 bases; nucleotides outside the gene matches: 5. The CDR3: CASSLAGTYNEQFF. The CDR3 coding sequence is TGCGCCAGCTCACTAGCGGGGACTTACAATGAGCAGTTCTTC.

V is TRBV18 and J is TRBJ2-7; D call uncertain. Per the germline V gene, CDR1 is KGHSH and CDR2 is LQKENI. The CDR3 is 16 residues long. V was shortened by 0 bases and J by 7 bases, with 19 bases between the two germline ends. CDR3 coding DNA: TGTGCCAGCTCACCACCTCCGGGCAACCGCCTGGGGGAGCAGTACTTC. Protein: CASSPPPGNRLGEQYF.

V usage is TRBV7-9 and J usage is TRBJ2-1; D may be TRBD2 (5 bases). Trimming cost V 3 bases and J 8 bases, with 8 bases left between them. The CDR3 has 12 residues. Germline CDR1 and CDR2: SEHNR and FQNEAQ (reference sequence). The CDR3 spells CASSFGADEQFF. In nucleotides, the CDR3 is TGTGCCAGCAGCTTTGGAGCGGATGAGCAGTTCTTC.

V usage is TRBV5-6 and J usage is TRBJ2-7; the D is unclear. Trimming cost V 0 bases and J 3 bases, with 7 bases left between them. The CDR3 is 13 amino acids. CDR1 is SGHDT, CDR2 YYEEEE, per germline. The CDR3 DNA reads as TGTGCCAGCAGCTTGGAGAGCAGCTACGAGCAGTACTTC. Translated, it gives CASSLESSYEQYF. The whole variable domain, remainder taken from reference TRBV5-6 and TRBJ2-7, is DAGVTQSPTHLIKTRGQQVTLRCSPKSGHDTVSWYQQALGQGPQFIFQYYEEEERQRGNFPDRFSGHQFPNYSSELNVNALLLGDSALYLCASSLESSYEQYFGPGTRLTVT.

V gene TRBV29-1 combines with J gene TRBJ2-7, with TRBD2 matching over 8 bases. The germline CDR1 and CDR2 sequences are SQVTM and ANQGSEA. The CDR3 loop spans 13 amino acids. V gave up 4 bases and J gave up 4 bases; unmatched junction bases: 6. The CDR3, as DNA: TGCAGCGTTGCGCGGACTAGCAAATACGAGCAGTACTTC. Protein sequence: CSVARTSKYEQYF.

The genes are TRBV27 and TRBJ2-1; 12 bases are a match to TRBD2. The V and J ends lost 5 bases and 10 bases, in that order; junction bases with no gene match: 9. CDR1 is MNHEY, CDR2 SMNVEV, per germline (reference sequence). The CDR3 length is 15 residues. Written as DNA, the CDR3 is TGTGCCAGCAGTGCTCTAGCGGGAGGGCAATCGGAGCAGTTCTTC. Its protein product is CASSALAGGQSEQFF.

V and J are TRBV28 and TRBJ1-2; 8 bases are shared with TRBD1. CDR1 is MDHEN and CDR2 is SYDVKM in the germline V gene. Unmatched junction bases numbered 9, after V lost 2 bases and J lost 4 bases. The CDR3 totals 16 residues. The CDR3 here is CASSLVLRTGPYGYTF. The DNA for the CDR3 is TGTGCCAGCAGTTTAGTATTAAGGACAGGGCCCTATGGCTACACCTTC.

On this clone: An end of the junction does not agree with germline; a read error may underlie this. The CDR3: CASSPPWAYEQHF. CDR3 in DNA: TGTGCCAGCTCACCACCGTGGGCCTACGAGCAGCACTTC. The J gene is TRBJ2-7, the V gene TRBV18; D gene uncertain. This CDR3 has 13 amino acids. Germline lookup yields CDR1 KGHSH and CDR2 LQKENI.

The chain employs TRBV19 and TRBJ1-1, with a possible D match to TRBD1 (5 bases). Germline-derived CDR1 and CDR2 are LNHDA and SQIVND (reference sequence). The CDR3 spans 16 residues. V lost 3 bases, J lost 6 bases, and 20 bases lay in between. The CDR3 loop reads CASSMGQGFGFAEAFF. The CDR3 nucleotides read TGTGCCAGTAGTATGGGTCAGGGCTTTGGTTTCGCTGAAGCTTTCTTT.

The chain recombines TRBV25-1 with TRBJ2-7; D is unresolved. Per germline, CDR1 MGHDK and CDR2 SYGVNS. Trimming removed 1 base at V and 0 bases at J, with 16 bases between. The CDR3 has 17 residues. The CDR3 DNA is TGTGCCAGCAGTGAATTAGTTTGTTGGGATCGCTCCTACGAGCAGTACTTC. This translates into CASSELVCWDRSYEQYF.

J is TRBJ2-7 and V is TRBV28; 11 bases fit TRBD1. Germline assignment: CDR1 MDHEN and CDR2 SYDVKM. The V and J ends lost 5 bases and 5 bases, in that order; junction bases with no gene match: 8. The CDR3 contains 15 residues. The CDR3: CASSLFRTGGDEQYF. CDR3 bases: TGTGCCAGCAGTCTCTTCAGGACAGGGGGCGACGAGCAGTACTTC.

The chain is built from TRBV5-3 and TRBJ2-7; D gene uncertain. TRBV5-3 is an open reading frame, and its role is uncertain. The length of the CDR3 is 14 residues. Trimming took off 5 bases at V and 4 bases at J, with 16 bases between the two ends. CDR3 DNA: TGTGCCAGAAGTTCCACACACCAACTTTACGAGCAGTACTTC. Translating gives CARSSTHQLYEQYF.

The rearrangement uses TRBV27 and TRBJ1-4; D is ambiguous. CDR1 and CDR2 from the germline V gene are MNHEY and SMNVEV (reference sequence). Trimming stripped 2 bases from V and 8 bases from J, with 12 bases between. CDR3 length: 14 residues. CDR3 DNA sequence: TGTGCCAGCAGTTTAGAACCGAACCCCGAAAAACTGTTTTTT. It specifies CASSLEPNPEKLFF.